The 18 T cell receptor beta chains listed next were all sequenced from one sample in a study of cytomegalovirus exposure and HLA in healthy donors. The primer mix had 60 Vbeta and 13 Jbeta primers. Libraries were prepared by immunoSEQ multiplex PCR; TCRdb keeps only in-frame clonotypes and omits some of them. The data contain some 87,000 clones, 78% of them singletons. Material for sequencing was PBMCs. The receptors were gathered from a man younger than 30 in good health and CMV-seropositive.

The chain has TRBV27 and TRBJ1-2; 9 nucleotides match TRBD1. The CDR3 has 14 amino acids. Trimming removed 5 bases from V and 5 bases from J; junction bases left unmatched: 6. From germline, CDR1 is MNHEY and CDR2 SMNVEV (reference sequence). CDR3 region: CASSPGQGRYGYTF. CDR3 bases: TGTGCCAGCAGTCCAGGACAGGGGAGGTATGGCTACACCTTC.

This clone has a single count. The chain carries TRBV6-1 and TRBJ1-2; the D gene is possibly TRBD1 (5 bases). V lost 5 bases and J 8 bases, leaving 15 bases between the germline ends. Germline CDR1 reads MNHNS; CDR2 reads SASEGT. The CDR3 is 13 residues long. The CDR3 DNA sequence: TGTGCCAGCAGTCGAAGGGAGGGGAACGGCTACACCTTC. Amino acid sequence: CASSRREGNGYTF.

CDR3 amino acids: CASSFITGGTEAFF. DNA of the CDR3: TGTGCCAGCAGTTTTATTACAGGGGGCACTGAAGCTTTCTTT. V is TRBV28 and J is TRBJ1-1; the match to TRBD1 covers 8 bases. The V and J ends lost 3 bases and 4 bases, in that order; junction bases with no gene match: 4. This CDR3 contains 14 residues. CDR1 is MDHEN, CDR2 SYDVKM, per germline. Looking up the rest from reference TRBV28 and TRBJ1-1 gives the full variable domain: DVKVTQSSRYLVKRTGEKVFLECVQDMDHENMFWYRQDPGLGLRLIYFSYDVKMKEKGDIPEGYSVSREKKERFSLILESASTNQTSMYLCASSFITGGTEAFFGQGTRLTVV.

This sequence joins TRBV19 and TRBJ2-7; TRBD2 agrees at 10 bases. Germline CDR1 LNHDA, CDR2 SQIVND (reference sequence). Unmatched junction bases numbered 2, after V lost 5 bases and J lost 4 bases. This CDR3 spans 13 amino acids. CDR3 DNA sequence: TGTGCCAGTAGTGTGGGACTAGCGTACGAGCAGTACTTC. As protein: CASSVGLAYEQYF.

This chain connects TRBV6-6 to TRBJ1-2, with 8 bases lining up with TRBD1. Per the germline V gene, CDR1 is MNHNY and CDR2 is SVGAGI (reference sequence). J was trimmed by 7 bases and V by 2 bases; bases with no gene match: 6. This CDR3 has 14 amino acids. CDR3 coding DNA: TGTGCCAGCAGTTACCATGGACAGGGCGGTGGCTACACCTTC. Translating gives CASSYHGQGGGYTF.

The V gene is TRBV5-6, the J gene TRBJ2-1; 8 nucleotides match TRBD2. This CDR3 region has 13 residues. Per the germline V gene, CDR1 is SGHDT and CDR2 is YYEEEE. Losses at the gene ends were 5 bases for V and 9 bases for J; bases not matched to a gene: 7. The DNA for the CDR3 is TGTGCCAGCAGAACGAGCGGGAGCGGTGAGCAGTTCTTC. This gives the protein CASRTSGSGEQFF.

This CDR3 reads CASSYSGTGDQPQHF. DNA of the CDR3: TGTGCCAGCAGTTACTCGGGGACAGGGGACCAGCCCCAGCATTTT. The gene calls are TRBV6-5 and TRBJ1-5; 10 nucleotides agree with TRBD1. The CDR3 has 15 amino acids. Germline CDR1 MNHEY, CDR2 SVGAGI. V lost 0 bases, J lost 7 bases, and 3 bases stayed unmatched.

V and J are TRBV6-1 and TRBJ2-2; 8 bases are a match to TRBD2. The CDR3 has 13 amino acids. In germline, CDR1 is MNHNS, CDR2 SASEGT. V shed 6 bases and J 3 bases; nucleotides not matched to a gene: 0. The CDR3 DNA follows: TGTGCCAGCAGGACTAGCGACACCGGGGAGCTGTTTTTT. Its protein product is CASRTSDTGELFF.

The J gene is TRBJ2-1, the V gene TRBV7-3; D ambiguous. Trimming removed 1 base from V and 7 bases from J, with 8 bases in between. This CDR3 has 13 residues. Germline lookup yields CDR1 SGHTA and CDR2 FQGTGA. The CDR3 DNA reads as TGTGCCAGCAGCTTAAATTCCGGTAATGAGCAGTTCTTC. This translates into CASSLNSGNEQFF. Combining the CDR3 with reference TRBV7-3 and TRBJ2-1 gives the whole variable domain GAGVSQTPSNKVTEKGKYVELRCDPISGHTALYWYRQSLGQGPEFLIYFQGTGAADDSGLPNDRFFAVRPEGSVSTLKIQRTERGDSAVYLCASSLNSGNEQFFGPGTRLTVL.

This chain connects TRBV10-3 to TRBJ2-2; 13 positions agree with TRBD2. The CDR3 length is 17 residues. Germline CDR1 reads ENHRY; CDR2 reads SYGVKD. Losses at the gene ends were 6 bases for V and 7 bases for J; bases not matched to a gene: 11. CDR3 in DNA: TGTGCCATCAGCCCCCGGACTAGCGGGAGTGGGGACGGGGAGCTGTTTTTT. Protein sequence: CAISPRTSGSGDGELFF.

CDR3 protein: CASRSTGMPQYF. The CDR3, as DNA: TGTGCCAGCAGATCGACAGGGATGCCGCAGTATTTT. The V gene is TRBV6-5, the J gene TRBJ2-3; 7 positions agree with TRBD1. Germline V gives CDR1 MNHEY, CDR2 SVGAGI. The CDR3 is 12 residues long. V lost 6 bases to trimming and J lost 10 bases; unmatched junction nucleotides: 7.

This clone was observed a handful of times. The rearrangement joins TRBV6-1 to TRBJ1-1; a weak D match, TRBD1 (5 bases). Germline-derived CDR1 and CDR2 are MNHNS and SASEGT. V lost 7 bases and J 6 bases, leaving 12 bases between the germline ends. This CDR3 is 12 amino acids long. CDR3 nucleotides: TGTGCCAGCAACAGACAAGGGGCTGAAGCTTTCTTT. Translating it yields CASNRQGAEAFF.

J is TRBJ2-5 and V is TRBV20-1; perhaps TRBD2 as D (6 bases). The DNA end favors TRBJ2-7, so the J call may be wrong. Germline V gene lookup returns CDR1 DFQATT and CDR2 SNEGSKA (reference sequence). There are 11 residues in the CDR3. The CDR3 nucleotides read TGCAGTGCCACCACTAGCAACGAGCAGTACTTC. It codes for CSATTSNEQYF.

The V call is TRBV10-3, the J call TRBJ1-2; D gene ambiguous. The CDR3 loop spans 13 amino acids. Trimming cost V 6 bases and J 3 bases, with 11 bases left between them. CDR1 is ENHRY, CDR2 SYGVKD, per germline. DNA for the CDR3: TGTGCCATCAGGGCCAATGCTGACTATGGCTACACCTTC. Translation: CAIRANADYGYTF.

The J gene is TRBJ2-3, the V gene TRBV27; unclear D gene. CDR3 length: 12 residues. The ends were cut back, 6 bases at V and 0 bases at J, with 4 bases in the middle. Per the germline V gene, CDR1 is MNHEY and CDR2 is SMNVEV (reference sequence). The CDR3 DNA sequence: TGTGCCAGCAGCCAAAGCACAGATACGCAGTATTTT. This encodes CASSQSTDTQYF.

The chain joins TRBV29-1 to TRBJ1-4; no clear D gene. The ends were cut back, 7 bases at V and 6 bases at J, with 6 bases in the middle. The CDR3 runs 10 residues. Germline V gene lookup returns CDR1 SQVTM and CDR2 ANQGSEA. The CDR3 DNA is TGCAGCGCCCAGTATGAAAAACTGTTTTTT. Translation gives CSAQYEKLFF. The full variable domain, rest sourced from reference TRBV29-1 and TRBJ1-4, is SAVISQKPSRDICQRGTSLTIQCQVDSQVTMMFWYRQQPGQSLTLIATANQGSEATYESGFVIDKFPISRPNLTFSTLTVSNMSPEDSSIYLCSAQYEKLFFGSGTQLSVL.

CDR3 in amino acids: CASSQVLAGGSYNEQFF. The CDR3 nucleotides are TGCGCCAGCAGCCAAGTATTGGCGGGAGGCTCCTACAATGAGCAGTTCTTC. V usage is TRBV4-1 and J usage is TRBJ2-1; 8 nucleotides match TRBD2. The J segment lost 0 bases and the V segment lost 1 base, leaving 5 bases of the junction unmatched. CDR1 MGHRA and CDR2 YSYEKL come from the germline V gene. The CDR3 has 17 amino acids.

The V and J genes are TRBV2 and TRBJ1-2; D not certain. Germline CDR1 is SNHLY and CDR2 is FYNNEI. CDR3 length equals 15 residues. V shed 7 bases and J shed 6 bases, with 21 bases lying between them. CDR3 in amino acids: CASKIPTSVQDGYTF. As DNA, the CDR3 is TGTGCCAGCAAAATACCCACGTCGGTTCAGGATGGCTACACCTTC.